Following are 5 T cell receptor beta chains from one sample sequenced in a study of blood T cell repertoires in COVID-19. The protocol was immunoSEQ multiplex PCR, while the TCRdb copy is restricted to in-frame clones and leaves out a portion. The sample lists a few hundred thousand clones; more than 85% were seen once. Material: peripheral blood. The receptors derive from a person between 18 and 30 years old with COVID-19, enrolled during active disease.

V gene TRBV24-1 combines with J gene TRBJ2-7; 10 bases agree with TRBD1. Germline V lookup: CDR1 KGHDR, CDR2 SFDVKD. V dropped 3 bases and J dropped 6; count of bases not matched to a gene: 4. The CDR3 extends over 14 amino acids. CDR3 nucleotide sequence: TGTGCCACCAGTGATCCGGGACAGGGGCGCGAGCAGTACTTC. It specifies CATSDPGQGREQYF.

V is TRBV6-5 and J is TRBJ2-5; the D is unclear. This CDR3 is 12 amino acids long. The V gene lost 6 bases and the J gene lost 1 base, with 6 bases spanning the gap. Germline V gene lookup returns CDR1 MNHEY and CDR2 SVGAGI. CDR3 in DNA: TGTGCCAGCAGGGCAGTCCAAGAGACCCAGTACTTC. It codes for CASRAVQETQYF.

V is TRBV9 and J is TRBJ1-6; unclear D gene. Germline V lookup: CDR1 SGDLS, CDR2 YYNGEE. V lost 4 bases, J lost 3 bases, and 8 bases lay in between. CDR3 length equals 14 residues. Here the CDR3 reads CASSLTGYNSPLHF. DNA for the CDR3: TGTGCCAGCAGCTTGACTGGCTATAATTCACCCCTCCACTTT.

V gene TRBV5-4 combines with J gene TRBJ2-3, with 7 positions matching TRBD2. The V and J ends lost 1 base and 14 bases, in that order; junction bases with no gene match: 10. CDR1 and CDR2 from the germline V gene are SGHNT and YYREEE (reference sequence). This CDR3 comprises 13 residues. CDR3 nucleotides: TGTGCCAGCAGCTTGAGTGGGACTACCCGGGGGTATTTT. Amino acids: CASSLSGTTRGYF.

V is TRBV15 and J is TRBJ2-7, with 12 bases that match TRBD1. This CDR3 contains 15 residues. CDR1 is LNHNV and CDR2 is YYDKDF in the germline V gene (reference sequence). After removal of 5 bases from V and 3 bases from J, the junction contained 5 bases not matched to a gene. The CDR3 nucleotides read TGTGCCACCAGCGGAGGGACAGGGGGCGTCTACGAGCAGTACTTC. Translated, it gives CATSGGTGGVYEQYF.